The 21 T cell receptor beta chains below come from one sample, sequenced in a study of blood T cell repertoires in COVID-19 (TCRdb year 2020). Libraries were constructed by the immunoSEQ multiplex PCR assay. TCRdb carries this immuneACCESS record with in-frame sequences only. Its versions omit some clonotypes, under half of them owing to an unresolved V gene in the studies checked, with the rest unexplained. The sample contains 190,000 or so clones, about nine tenths of them found a single time. The biggest ten clones account for 2% to 2.5% of the sample. The sequenced sample was PBMCs or T cells enriched from blood (not recorded which). The receptors come from a woman aged 25 to 39 who had recovered from COVID-19.

The V and J genes are TRBV2 and TRBJ2-1; 8 bases match TRBD2. Trimming at V came to 6 bases and at J to 10 bases, leaving 8 bases not matched to a gene. This CDR3 contains 13 residues. The germline CDR1 and CDR2 sequences are SNHLY and FYNNEI. The CDR3 spells CASRGGLAGEQFF. CDR3 nucleotide sequence: TGTGCCAGCAGGGGCGGACTAGCTGGGGAGCAGTTCTTC. Looking up the rest from reference TRBV2 and TRBJ2-1 gives the full variable domain: EPEVTQTPSHQVTQMGQEVILRCVPISNHLYFYWYRQILGQKVEFLVSFYNNEISEKSEIFDDQFSVERPDGSNFTLKIRSTKLEDSAMYFCASRGGLAGEQFFGPGTRLTVL.

The gene calls are TRBV5-1 and TRBJ2-1; 9 nucleotides match TRBD2. The CDR3 totals 20 residues. Germline lookup yields CDR1 SGHRS and CDR2 YFSETQ. V dropped 5 bases and J dropped 0; count of bases not matched to a gene: 18. In DNA, the CDR3 is TGCGCCAGCAGTTTACAGGGGACAGCGGGGGGACCGAGCTCCTACAATGAGCAGTTCTTC. Amino acid sequence: CASSLQGTAGGPSSYNEQFF.

The chain joins TRBV12-5 to TRBJ1-5; 10 bases align to TRBD1. This CDR3 has 16 residues. Germline loops: CDR1 LGHNT, CDR2 FRNRAP. The V gene end was trimmed by 7 bases and the J gene end by 6 bases; junction bases not matched to a gene: 12. The CDR3 DNA reads as TGTGCTAGTGCCTGGCCGGGACAGGGGCCTCCTCAGCCCCAGCATTTT. Its protein is CASAWPGQGPPQPQHF.

The CDR3: CASGAVFGEKLFF. CDR3 nucleotide sequence: TGTGCCAGCGGAGCTGTTTTCGGTGAAAAACTGTTTTTT. V usage is TRBV6-5 and J usage is TRBJ1-4; D is unclear. The CDR3 extends over 13 amino acids. The V end was cut by 8 bases, the J end by 7 bases, with 14 bases between. Germline values: CDR1 MNHEY, CDR2 SVGAGI.

V is TRBV7-2 and J is TRBJ1-5, with D possibly matching TRBD1 (5 bases). V dropped 1 base and J dropped 7 bases, with 11 bases sitting between them. Germline V gene data show CDR1 as SGHTA and CDR2 as FQGNSA. This CDR3 region has 14 residues. In nucleotides, the CDR3 is TGTGCCAGCAGCTTAGAAACCCGGGGGCAGCCCCAGCATTTT. Its protein is CASSLETRGQPQHF.

The chain couples TRBV4-3 to TRBJ1-2; 9 bases are a match to TRBD1. The CDR3 has 15 residues. CDR1 LGHNA and CDR2 YSLEER come from the germline V gene. V shed 6 bases, J shed 8 bases, and the junction held 13 bases outside the gene matches. The CDR3 here is CASRNSGTGPGGYTF. In DNA form, the CDR3 reads TGCGCCAGCAGGAACTCCGGGACAGGGCCTGGGGGCTACACCTTC.

This chain uses TRBV13 with TRBJ1-1, with D possibly TRBD1 on 6 matching bases. The CDR3 length is 13 residues. Trimming left V 4 bases short and J 10 bases short, with 16 bases between. Germline V gene sequence: CDR1 PRHDT, CDR2 FYEKMQ (reference sequence). The CDR3 DNA sequence: TGTGCCAGCAGCTCATTCCGAGCAGGGGTAGCTTTCTTT. Protein sequence: CASSSFRAGVAFF.

The chain combines TRBV5-6 with TRBJ1-2; D is unclear. V lost 0 bases to trimming and J lost 8 bases, with 20 bases between them. Germline V gives CDR1 SGHDT, CDR2 YYEEEE. CDR3 size: 16 residues. Here the CDR3 DNA reads TGTGCCAGCAGCTTGGATTGGCCGGCGGGTGGGAGCGGCTACACCTTC. This translates into CASSLDWPAGGSGYTF.

The CDR3 DNA follows: TGTGCCAGCAGTGAAGGGACAGGGCAAGCAAAACTGTTTTTT. It codes for CASSEGTGQAKLFF. V and J are TRBV6-1 and TRBJ1-4; 8 bases fit TRBD1. V was clipped by 1 base and J by 10 bases; unmatched bases: 5. Germline V CDR1 and CDR2: MNHNS, SASEGT. The CDR3 runs 14 residues.

The chain couples TRBV7-3 to TRBJ2-5; 11 bases align to TRBD2. The CDR3 spans 16 residues. V lost 4 bases, J lost 4 bases, and 8 bases stayed unmatched. Germline V gene sequence: CDR1 SGHTA, CDR2 FQGTGA. CDR3 sequence (DNA): TGTGCCAGCAGCTCCTCGGGACTAGCGGTGGGAGAGACCCAGTACTTC. Amino acid sequence: CASSSSGLAVGETQYF. The full variable domain, completed using reference TRBV7-3 and TRBJ2-5, is GAGVSQTPSNKVTEKGKYVELRCDPISGHTALYWYRQSLGQGPEFLIYFQGTGAADDSGLPNDRFFAVRPEGSVSTLKIQRTERGDSAVYLCASSSSGLAVGETQYFGPGTRLLVL.

The chain uses TRBV9 and TRBJ2-1, with 9 bases identical to TRBD1. The V gene's germline CDR1 is SGDLS and CDR2 YYNGEE. The CDR3 runs to 16 residues. Germline trimming cut 2 bases from V and 3 bases from J; bases unmatched to any gene: 6. CDR3 sequence (DNA): TGTGCCAGCAGCGTTCTCGGGACAGGGTTCTACAATGAGCAGTTCTTC. It codes for CASSVLGTGFYNEQFF. Supplemented by reference TRBV9 and TRBJ2-1, the full variable domain reads DSGVTQTPKHLITATGQRVTLRCSPRSGDLSVYWYQQSLDQGLQFLIQYYNGEERAKGNILERFSAQQFPDLHSELNLSSLELGDSALYFCASSVLGTGFYNEQFFGPGTRLTVL.

This sequence joins TRBV18 and TRBJ1-5; D is possibly TRBD1 (5 bases). The CDR3 loop spans 16 amino acids. Trimming took 4 bases from V and 3 from J, leaving 16 bases between them. The germline gives CDR1 KGHSH, CDR2 LQKENI. The CDR3 reads CASSRYGGDSNQPQHF. CDR3 coding DNA: TGTGCCAGCTCACGGTATGGAGGGGACTCCAATCAGCCCCAGCATTTT.

V gene TRBV28 combines with J gene TRBJ2-6, with D possibly being TRBD1 (7 bases). The V gene's germline CDR1 is MDHEN and CDR2 SYDVKM. The CDR3 has 15 amino acids. The V end was cut by 5 bases, the J end by 4 bases, with 12 bases between. The CDR3 nucleotides are TGTGCCAGCAGTCCCAGGGGGGCCGGGGCCAACGTCCTGACTTTC. It yields the protein CASSPRGAGANVLTF. Filled out from reference TRBV28 and TRBJ2-6, the complete variable domain reads DVKVTQSSRYLVKRTGEKVFLECVQDMDHENMFWYRQDPGLGLRLIYFSYDVKMKEKGDIPEGYSVSREKKERFSLILESASTNQTSMYLCASSPRGAGANVLTFGAGSRLTVL.

This clone was counted a single time. V is TRBV30 and J is TRBJ1-2; a weak D match, TRBD1 (5 bases). The germline CDR1 and CDR2 sequences are GTSNPN and SVGIG (reference sequence). CDR3 length: 13 amino acids. The germline V and J ends were trimmed by 0 bases and 5 bases, with 10 bases remaining between them. This CDR3 is CAWSVPGRYGYTF. Here the CDR3 DNA reads TGTGCCTGGAGTGTACCAGGGAGGTATGGCTACACCTTC.

The J gene is TRBJ1-2, the V gene TRBV6-2 or TRBV6-3, with D uncertain. CDR3 size: 13 residues. The V and J ends lost 4 bases and 5 bases respectively, with 11 bases between them. CDR1 is MNHEY and CDR2 is SVGEGT in the germline V gene. The CDR3 sequence: CASSLQPRYGYTF. CDR3 nucleotides: TGTGCCAGCAGTTTGCAGCCCAGGTATGGCTACACCTTC.

DNA of the CDR3: TGCGCCAGCAAACCCGAGGGGGGGCCGAACACTGAAGCTTTCTTT. The encoded protein is CASKPEGGPNTEAFF. This sequence joins TRBV4-1 and TRBJ1-1; the D gene is possibly TRBD1 (6 bases). Germline lookup yields CDR1 MGHRA and CDR2 YSYEKL. The CDR3 is 15 amino acids. The V gene lost 7 bases and the J gene lost 1 base, with 16 bases spanning the gap.

V gene TRBV5-1 combines with J gene TRBJ2-3; 7 positions match TRBD2. This CDR3 has 15 residues. From germline, CDR1 is SGHRS and CDR2 YFSETQ. V trimming: 0 bases; J trimming: 4 bases; junction bases outside the gene matches: 5. The DNA for the CDR3 is TGCGCCAGCAGCTTGGAGGGGAGGGAGTCAGATACGCAGTATTTT. Its protein is CASSLEGRESDTQYF. Looking up the rest from reference TRBV5-1 and TRBJ2-3 gives the full variable domain: KAGVTQTPRYLIKTRGQQVTLSCSPISGHRSVSWYQQTPGQGLQFLFEYFSETQRNKGNFPGRFSGRQFSNSRSEMNVSTLELGDSALYLCASSLEGRESDTQYFGPGTRLTVL.

The chain uses TRBV19 and TRBJ2-1, with TRBD2 identical over 13 bases. This CDR3 has 18 amino acids. V lost 5 bases and J lost 0; bases outside the gene matches: 7. The germline gives CDR1 LNHDA, CDR2 SQIVND (reference sequence). DNA for the CDR3: TGTGCCAGTAGTCCCGGACTAGCGGGAGAATCCTCCTACAATGAGCAGTTCTTC. Protein product: CASSPGLAGESSYNEQFF.

The CDR3 DNA is TGTGCCAGCAGCGTCGGACAGGGAAATTCACCCCTCCACTTT. Translated, it gives CASSVGQGNSPLHF. This chain links TRBV7-2 with TRBJ1-6; 8 nucleotides line up with TRBD1. CDR1 SGHTA and CDR2 FQGNSA come from the germline V gene. The CDR3 runs 14 residues. The V gene end was trimmed by 5 bases and the J gene end by 7 bases; junction bases not matched to a gene: 4.

The gene calls are TRBV5-1 and TRBJ2-1, with D perhaps TRBD1 (6 bases). Trimming pared 1 base from V and 9 bases from J, leaving 11 bases between. Germline CDR1 SGHRS, CDR2 YFSETQ. The CDR3 extends over 13 amino acids. The CDR3 spells CASSLTGSVEQFF. The CDR3 nucleotides are TGCGCCAGCAGCTTGACAGGGTCAGTTGAGCAGTTCTTC.

The chain has TRBV10-3 and TRBJ1-5; no firm D call. The germline V and J ends were trimmed by 3 bases and 0 bases, with 6 bases remaining between them. Germline assignment: CDR1 ENHRY and CDR2 SYGVKD. The CDR3 is 14 amino acids. The CDR3 here is CAISEQYSNQPQHF. DNA for the CDR3: TGTGCCATCAGTGAACAGTATAGCAATCAGCCCCAGCATTTT.